This entry features one T cell receptor (beta chain) sequence. What it recognizes is unknown. Study processing details: Filtering differed for immunoSEQ, which gave only junction sequences without quality scores. Some clones are missing from TCRdb's copy, which holds only in-frame ones; the method was immunoSEQ multiplex PCR. V and J calls and clone size are those listed in that table; D and trimming were worked out from the DNA. Altogether about 580,000 clones are present, roughly 98% being singletons, with the ten largest covering less than 0.35%. The CDR3 spans 14 residues. V gave up 5 bases and J gave up 2 bases; unmatched junction bases: 4. Germline V gene data show CDR1 as SGHTA and CDR2 as FQGNSA. These data belong to a study of shared clonotypes between healthy human individuals. CD45RO negativity and positive selection for CCR7 defined naive CD8 cells, a population that excluded terminally differentiated effector memory CD45RA+ cells.

Study-wide findings and caveats: Blood alone was sampled, and tissue repertoires likely differ. The four-donor shared clonotypes exceeded non-shared clonotypes in generation probability, with non-shared ones scoring lower.

The chain has TRBV7-2 and TRBJ2-7; 9 nucleotides agree with TRBD1. The sequencing input was naive CD8+ T cells sorted from blood. This TCR came from a man aged 30 to 39 in good health. For the CDR3, the DNA is TGTGCCAGCAGCCCCTGGACAGGGGCCTACGAGCAGTACTTC. Its translation: CASSPWTGAYEQYF. The whole variable domain, filled in from reference TRBV7-2 and TRBJ2-7, reads GAGVSQSPSNKVTEKGKDVELRCDPISGHTALYWYRQSLGQGLEFLIYFQGNSAPDKSGLPSDRFSAERTGGSVSTLTIQRTQQEDSAVYLCASSPWTGAYEQYFGPGTRLTVT.